This TCR beta chain was retrieved from a study of cytomegalovirus exposure and HLA in healthy donors. Overall study results and limits: Sequencing likely generated an artifact that appeared as a cluster of highly shared sequence variants. Reportedly, a later analysis found an Asian-associated ancestry cluster had fewer N-insertions than the approximately 600-donor mean. A prior analysis recorded that most TCR beta V segments were productive about 87% or about 30% of the time. Cytomegalovirus association was listed for 164 TCR beta chains.

The CDR3 runs 15 residues. Looked up from germline, CDR1 is LNHDA and CDR2 is SQIVND (reference sequence). Trimming left V 3 bases short and J 1 base short, with 13 bases between. This clone was found a few times. Its target is unknown. PCR employed 60 Vbeta and 13 Jbeta primers. Assay: immunoSEQ multiplex PCR; the TCRdb copy retains only in-frame clones and omits some. The data contain approximately 150,000 clones, roughly 73% of them singletons. The rearrangement links TRBV19 to TRBJ2-7; a weak D match, TRBD1 (5 bases). Source material: PBMCs. The TCR comes from a female donor in good health and CMV-seronegative. The CDR3 region is CASSIGASRSYEQYF. The DNA of the CDR3 is TGTGCCAGTAGTATTGGGGCATCTAGGTCCTACGAGCAGTACTTC.